The clone carrying this T cell receptor (beta chain) was found a few times. Clones were read by immunoSEQ multiplex PCR, and TCRdb kept only the in-frame ones, dropping some. Among approximately 230,000 clones listed, approximately 82% were seen once. The sample is drawn from a study of blood T cell repertoires in COVID-19. Source material: PBMCs or T cells enriched from blood (not recorded which). This clonotype was sampled from a man between 40 and 49 years old who had recovered from COVID-19.

The CDR3 sequence is CASSSYGQPAANEKLFF. DNA of the CDR3: TGTGCCAGCAGCTCCTATGGACAGCCTGCAGCTAATGAAAAACTGTTTTTT. The rearrangement uses TRBV7-2 and TRBJ1-4, with D perhaps TRBD1 (6 bases). V gave up 4 bases and J gave up 3 bases, with 18 bases separating them. The germline V gene encodes CDR1 SGHTA and CDR2 FQGNSA. CDR3 length: 17 residues. Filled out from reference TRBV7-2 and TRBJ1-4, the complete variable domain reads GAGVSQSPSNKVTEKGKDVELRCDPISGHTALYWYRQSLGQGLEFLIYFQGNSAPDKSGLPSDRFSAERTGGSVSTLTIQRTQQEDSAVYLCASSSYGQPAANEKLFFGSGTQLSVL.